Listed below are T cell receptor beta chains from one sample, sequenced in a study of CD8 T cells in Susac syndrome. MiXCR was run by TCRdb on the immunoSEQ multiplex PCR reads, yielding one entry per CDR3 protein. The repertoire includes 300,000 to 350,000 distinct CDR3 sequences, 92% of them detected once, and about 0.07% sits in the top ten. The source material was CD4+ T cells from PBMCs. These receptor sequences come from a human donor with multiple sclerosis. Each CDR3 is given with its conserved first and last residue. The D gene is left open where the match is weak. Where a row states a size, it is once, few, many or the class of an expanded clone; other rows omit it.

clone_size	j_call	d_call	v_call	cdr3_aa	cdr3_nt
.	TRBJ2-1	.	TRBV30	CAWRRSPYYGSPNNEQFF	TGTGCCTGGAGGAGGTCCCCATATTACGGGAGTCCCAACAATGAGCAGTTCTTC
once	TRBJ2-3	.	TRBV5-6	CASSLDLVRVADTQYF	TGTGCCAGCAGCTTGGACCTAGTACGGGTTGCCGATACGCAGTATTTT
.	TRBJ1-5	.	TRBV5-1	CASSLGGFNQPQHF	TGCGCCAGCAGCTTGGGTGGTTTCAATCAGCCCCAGCATTTT
once	TRBJ2-1	.	TRBV7-9	CASSLTRSGDEQFF	TGTGCCAGCAGCCTGACTAGATCTGGGGATGAGCAGTTCTTC
.	TRBJ2-3	TRBD2	TRBV20-1	CSAGRAQTDTQYF	TGCAGTGCCGGGAGGGCCCAAACAGATACGCAGTATTTT
.	TRBJ2-3	.	TRBV5-1	CASSRRRPDTDTQYF	TGCGCCAGCAGTCGTCGAAGGCCGGACACAGATACGCAGTATTTT
.	TRBJ1-5	TRBD1	TRBV6-2/TRBV6-3	CASSRDRVQPQHF	TGTGCCAGCAGCCGGGACAGGGTGCAGCCCCAGCATTTT
.	TRBJ2-5	.	TRBV18	CASSPNRQETQYF	TGTGCCAGCTCACCGAATCGGCAAGAGACCCAGTACTTC
.	TRBJ1-2	.	TRBV30	CAWSESGLLNYGYTF	TGTGCCTGGAGTGAGTCAGGGTTGCTAAACTATGGCTACACCTTC
.	TRBJ2-1	TRBD1	TRBV14	CASSQGGGGRGYNEQFF	TGTGCCAGCAGCCAAGGTGGAGGTGGCAGGGGGTACAATGAGCAGTTCTTC
.	TRBJ2-2	TRBD2	TRBV2	CASSKESGTNTGELFF	TGTGCCAGCAGTAAAGAAAGCGGGACGAACACCGGGGAGCTGTTTTTT
.	TRBJ2-3	TRBD1	TRBV20-1	CSALPGQGTDTQYF	TGCAGTGCGCTACCGGGACAGGGCACAGATACGCAGTATTTT
.	TRBJ2-7	.	TRBV12-3/TRBV12-4	CASSLPGTGAGEQYF	TGTGCCAGCAGTTTACCCGGGACTGGCGCTGGTGAGCAGTACTTC
.	TRBJ2-2	.	TRBV7-2	CASSFRSGPNTGELFF	TGTGCCAGCAGCTTCAGATCAGGTCCGAACACCGGGGAGCTGTTTTTT
.	TRBJ2-1	.	TRBV11-1	CASRLTTLGVGQFF	TGTGCCAGCAGATTGACTACCCTAGGTGTTGGGCAGTTCTTC
few	TRBJ2-3	TRBD2	TRBV18	CASSRSGGGTDTQYF	TGTGCCAGCTCAAGGAGCGGGGGAGGCACAGATACGCAGTATTTT
.	TRBJ2-1	TRBD2	TRBV3-1	CASSPRTRSSNEQFF	TGTGCCAGCAGCCCCAGGACTAGATCGTCGAATGAGCAGTTCTTC
.	TRBJ2-3	.	TRBV7-2	CASSFGGGTGKYF	.
.	TRBJ2-2	.	TRBV5-1	CASSLGSGSPSNTGELFF	TGCGCCAGCAGCTTGGGCTCAGGCTCGCCTTCTAACACCGGGGAGCTGTTTTTT
.	TRBJ2-3	.	TRBV30	CAWTTPGTDTQYF	TGTGCCTGGACTACTCCGGGCACAGATACGCAGTATTTT
.	TRBJ2-1	.	TRBV7-3	CASSLTGSGYNEQFF	TGTGCCAGCAGCTTAACAGGGTCGGGCTACAATGAGCAGTTCTTC
.	TRBJ2-3	.	TRBV5-1	CASRRTAGTDTQYF	TGCGCCAGCCGGCGGACGGCTGGCACAGATACGCAGTATTTT
.	TRBJ1-1	.	TRBV14	CASSQDSAILIKTEAFF	TGTGCCAGCAGCCAAGATTCCGCCATACTCATTAAAACCGAAGCTTTCTTT
.	TRBJ1-2	.	TRBV24-1	CATSDSAKREGYGYTF	TGTGCCACCAGTGATTCTGCCAAACGGGAAGGCTATGGCTACACCTTC